This is a list of T cell receptor beta chains from one sample in a study of blood T cell repertoires in COVID-19. Clones were sequenced by immunoSEQ multiplex PCR, and TCRdb holds only the in-frame ones, with some missing. The sample consists of around 32,000 clones, 70% to 90% of them appearing once. Source material: peripheral blood. Source of these receptors: a woman at least 80 years old with active or convalescent COVID-19. Both conserved end residues are part of each CDR3. Each record gives: D gene, V gene, clone size, J gene, CDR3 length, CDR3 DNA, CDR3 protein. D genes are given only for firm matches. Size is omitted from some rows. Given values are once, few, many or a class for expanded clones.

NA	TRBV10-3	NA	TRBJ1-1	13	TGTGCCATCAGTGATCAGGGGAACACTGAAGCTTTCTTT	CAISDQGNTEAFF
TRBD1	TRBV5-1	NA	TRBJ2-3	16	TGCGCCAGCAGCTTGGGAGGGACAGGGGATACGGATACGCAGTATTTT	CASSLGGTGDTDTQYF
NA	TRBV5-1	NA	TRBJ1-2	13	TGCGCCAGCAGCTCCCTAGTTGGCTATGGCTACACCTTC	CASSSLVGYGYTF
NA	TRBV3-1/TRBV3-2	NA	TRBJ1-1	16	TGTGCCAGCAGCCACCTCTCGCGGGGCTGGAACACTGAAGCTTTCTTT	CASSHLSRGWNTEAFF
NA	TRBV5-1	once	TRBJ2-5	13	TGCGCCAGCAGCTCGGGAGATCAAGAGACCCAGTACTTC	CASSSGDQETQYF
NA	TRBV5-1	NA	TRBJ1-1	13	TGCGCCAGCAGCTCGGGATCGAGCCCGTTGGCTTTCTTT	CASSSGSSPLAFF
NA	TRBV18	NA	TRBJ2-7	13	TGTGCCAGCTCAAGGACAGACTCCTACGAGCAGTACTTC	CASSRTDSYEQYF
TRBD2	TRBV5-1	NA	TRBJ2-3	18	TGCGCCAGCAGCCCCCCCGGGACTAGCGGGAGTCCGGCAGATACGCAGTATTTT	CASSPPGTSGSPADTQYF
NA	TRBV3-1/TRBV3-2	NA	TRBJ2-3	15	TGTGCCAGCAGCCAAGGGCGGCCCCCTACGAATACGCAGTATTTT	CASSQGRPPTNTQYF
NA	TRBV10-2	NA	TRBJ1-4	13	TGCGCCACCGGACAGACTCAGAATGAAAAACTGTTTTTT	CATGQTQNEKLFF
TRBD1	TRBV5-1	NA	TRBJ1-1	15	TGCGCCAGCAGCTTGGACGGACAGGGGTCCGCTGAAGCTTTCTTT	CASSLDGQGSAEAFF
TRBD1	TRBV15	NA	TRBJ2-7	14	TGTGCCACCAGCAGAGAAGACAGGGCCTACGAGCAGTACTTC	CATSREDRAYEQYF
NA	TRBV6-6	NA	TRBJ1-1	13	TGTGCCAGCAGTTCCAAATCGAACACTGAAGCTTTCTTT	CASSSKSNTEAFF
NA	TRBV3-1/TRBV3-2	few	TRBJ2-1	13	TGTGCCAGCAGCCAAGCAGGGTGGAATGAGCAGTTCTTC	CASSQAGWNEQFF
NA	TRBV19	NA	TRBJ1-6	13	TGTGCCAGTAGTTTGGGGCATAATTCACCCCTCCACTTT	CASSLGHNSPLHF
NA	TRBV7-3	NA	TRBJ1-2	13	TGTGCCAGCAGCTTCCAGGGTGGCTATGGCTACACCTTC	CASSFQGGYGYTF
NA	TRBV5-1	few	TRBJ1-3	15	TGCGCCAGCAGCCGAGTAGGGGATTCTGGAAACACCATATATTTT	CASSRVGDSGNTIYF
TRBD1	TRBV9	NA	TRBJ1-4	14	TGTGCCAGCAGCGTAGACAGGGGGCATGAAAAACTGTTTTTT	CASSVDRGHEKLFF
NA	TRBV6-5	NA	TRBJ2-4	14	TGTGCCAGCAGGCAGAGACTAGCCAAAAACATTCAGTACTTC	CASRQRLAKNIQYF
TRBD1	TRBV6-5	NA	TRBJ1-5	15	TGTGCCAGCCGAAGACAGGGGAATAGCAATCAGCCCCAGCATTTT	CASRRQGNSNQPQHF
NA	TRBV9	NA	TRBJ1-6	13	TGTGCCAGCAGCGTAGAGGGGGTTTCACCCCTCCACTTT	CASSVEGVSPLHF
NA	TRBV5-6	NA	TRBJ1-5	16	TGTGCCAGCAGTTTCGGGACTCCCTATAGCAATCAGCCCCAGCATTTT	CASSFGTPYSNQPQHF
NA	TRBV3-1/TRBV3-2	few	TRBJ2-2	17	TGTGCCAGCAGATCTCGTCCAGGGTGGGCCGACACCGGGGAGCTGTTTTTT	CASRSRPGWADTGELFF
NA	TRBV19	once	TRBJ1-2	12	TGTGCCAGTAGTAGGGAGTCCTATGGCTACACCTTC	CASSRESYGYTF
NA	TRBV9	few	TRBJ1-5	14	TGTGCCAGCAGCGTAGGGGGCCGAATACAGCCCCAGCATTTT	CASSVGGRIQPQHF
TRBD1	TRBV11-1	NA	TRBJ2-7	14	TGTGCCAGCAGCGCCGGGACAGGTCCCTACGAGCAGTACTTC	CASSAGTGPYEQYF
TRBD2	TRBV11-3	once	TRBJ2-3	15	TGTGCCAGCAGCTTACATAGCGGGAGCACAGATACGCAGTATTTT	CASSLHSGSTDTQYF